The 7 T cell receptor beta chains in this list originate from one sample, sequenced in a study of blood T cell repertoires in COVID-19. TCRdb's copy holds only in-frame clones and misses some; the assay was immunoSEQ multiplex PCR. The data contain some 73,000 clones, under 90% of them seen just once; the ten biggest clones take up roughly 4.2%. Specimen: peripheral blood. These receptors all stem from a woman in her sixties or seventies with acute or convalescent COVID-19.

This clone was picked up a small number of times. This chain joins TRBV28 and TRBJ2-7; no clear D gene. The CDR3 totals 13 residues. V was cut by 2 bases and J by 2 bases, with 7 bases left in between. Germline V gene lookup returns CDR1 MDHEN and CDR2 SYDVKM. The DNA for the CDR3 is TGTGCCAGCAGTTTACCTAGTACCTACGAGCAGTACTTC. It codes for CASSLPSTYEQYF. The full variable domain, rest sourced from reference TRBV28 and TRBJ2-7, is DVKVTQSSRYLVKRTGEKVFLECVQDMDHENMFWYRQDPGLGLRLIYFSYDVKMKEKGDIPEGYSVSREKKERFSLILESASTNQTSMYLCASSLPSTYEQYFGPGTRLTVT.

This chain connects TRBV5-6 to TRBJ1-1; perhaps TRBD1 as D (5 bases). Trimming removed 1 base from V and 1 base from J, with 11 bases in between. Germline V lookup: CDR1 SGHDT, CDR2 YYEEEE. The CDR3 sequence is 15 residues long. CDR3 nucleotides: TGTGCCAGCAGCTTGACTCGGGACTGGAACACTGAAGCTTTCTTT. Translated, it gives CASSLTRDWNTEAFF.

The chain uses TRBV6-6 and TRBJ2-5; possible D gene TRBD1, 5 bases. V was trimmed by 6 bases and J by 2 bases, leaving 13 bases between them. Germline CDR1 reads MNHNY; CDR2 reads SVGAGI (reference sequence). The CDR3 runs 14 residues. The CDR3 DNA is TGTGCCAGCAGCTGGACAACTCCTCAAGAGACCCAGTACTTC. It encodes CASSWTTPQETQYF.

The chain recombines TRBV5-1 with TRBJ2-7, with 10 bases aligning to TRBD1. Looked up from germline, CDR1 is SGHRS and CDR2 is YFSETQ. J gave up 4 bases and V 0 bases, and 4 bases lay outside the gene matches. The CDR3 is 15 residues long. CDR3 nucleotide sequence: TGCGCCAGCAGCTTGGAGGGACAGGGGACTTACGAGCAGTACTTC. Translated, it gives CASSLEGQGTYEQYF.

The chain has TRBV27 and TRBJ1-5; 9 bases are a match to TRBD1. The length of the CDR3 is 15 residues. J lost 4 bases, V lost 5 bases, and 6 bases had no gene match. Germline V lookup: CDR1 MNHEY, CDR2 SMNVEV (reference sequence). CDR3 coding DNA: TGTGCCAGCAGTCACGGGACAGGGCCTAATCAGCCCCAGCATTTT. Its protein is CASSHGTGPNQPQHF.

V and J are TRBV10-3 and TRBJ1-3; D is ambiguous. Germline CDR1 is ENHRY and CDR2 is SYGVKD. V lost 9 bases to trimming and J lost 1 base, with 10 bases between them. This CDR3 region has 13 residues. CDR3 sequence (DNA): TGTGCCATTCGTCCTCCTTCTGGAAACACCATATATTTT. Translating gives CAIRPPSGNTIYF.

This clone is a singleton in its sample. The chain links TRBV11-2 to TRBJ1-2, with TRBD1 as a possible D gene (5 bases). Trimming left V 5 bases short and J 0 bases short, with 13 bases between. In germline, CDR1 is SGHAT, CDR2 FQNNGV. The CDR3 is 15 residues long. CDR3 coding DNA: TGTGCCAGCAGCCCCCACAGGACCGCTAACTATGGCTACACCTTC. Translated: CASSPHRTANYGYTF.